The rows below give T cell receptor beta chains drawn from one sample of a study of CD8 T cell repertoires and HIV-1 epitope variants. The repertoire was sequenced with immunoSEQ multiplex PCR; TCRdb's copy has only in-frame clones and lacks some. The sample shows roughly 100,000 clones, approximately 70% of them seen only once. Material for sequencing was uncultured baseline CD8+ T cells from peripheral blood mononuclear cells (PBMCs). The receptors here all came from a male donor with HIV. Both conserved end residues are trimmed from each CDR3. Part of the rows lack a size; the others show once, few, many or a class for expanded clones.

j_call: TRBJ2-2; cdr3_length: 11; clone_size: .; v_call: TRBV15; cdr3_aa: ATSRAGSGELF
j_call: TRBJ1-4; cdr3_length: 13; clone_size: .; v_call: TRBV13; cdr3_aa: ASSLWFGGNEKLF
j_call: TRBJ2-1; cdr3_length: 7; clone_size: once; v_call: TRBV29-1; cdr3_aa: STKVEQF
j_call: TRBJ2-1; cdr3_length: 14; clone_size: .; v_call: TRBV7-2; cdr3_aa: ASNSGIRGPREGQF
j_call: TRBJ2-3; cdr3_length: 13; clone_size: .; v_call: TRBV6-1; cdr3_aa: ASSEGGTRGDTQY
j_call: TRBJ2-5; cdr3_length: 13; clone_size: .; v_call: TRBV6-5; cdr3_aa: ASSRTSGGRETQY
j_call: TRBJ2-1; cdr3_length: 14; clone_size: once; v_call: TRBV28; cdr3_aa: ASSAHLASGGNEQF
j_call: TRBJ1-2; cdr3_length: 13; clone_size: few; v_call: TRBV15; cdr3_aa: ATSRGKEREYGYT
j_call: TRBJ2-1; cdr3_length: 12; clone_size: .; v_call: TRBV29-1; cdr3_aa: SVVGLGGYNEQF
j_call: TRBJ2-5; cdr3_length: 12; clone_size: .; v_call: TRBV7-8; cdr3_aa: ASSFSDHQETQY
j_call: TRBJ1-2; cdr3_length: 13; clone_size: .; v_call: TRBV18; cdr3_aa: ASSPGTGANYGYT
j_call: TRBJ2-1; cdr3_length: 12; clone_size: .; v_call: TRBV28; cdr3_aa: ASSLRLAYNEQF
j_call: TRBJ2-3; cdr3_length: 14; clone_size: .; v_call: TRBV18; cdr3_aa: ASSPLPTGDTDTQY
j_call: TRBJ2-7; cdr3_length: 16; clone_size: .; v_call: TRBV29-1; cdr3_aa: SVAKWGTSGRGLGEQY
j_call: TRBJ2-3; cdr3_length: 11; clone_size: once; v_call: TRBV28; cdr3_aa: ASSLGVWDTQY
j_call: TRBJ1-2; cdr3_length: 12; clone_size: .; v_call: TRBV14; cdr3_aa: ASSQDLSLWGYT
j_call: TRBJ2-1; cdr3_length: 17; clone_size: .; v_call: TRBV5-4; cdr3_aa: ASSAGLAGGTSSYNEQF
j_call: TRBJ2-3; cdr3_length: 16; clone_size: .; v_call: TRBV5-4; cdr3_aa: ASSSGTSGRAGADTQY
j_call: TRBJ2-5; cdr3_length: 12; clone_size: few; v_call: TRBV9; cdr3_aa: ASSALVGQETQY
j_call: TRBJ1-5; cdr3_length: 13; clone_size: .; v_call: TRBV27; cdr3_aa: ASSPGQGVSQPQH
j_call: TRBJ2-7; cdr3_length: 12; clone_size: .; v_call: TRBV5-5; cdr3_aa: ASSPGQGPREQY
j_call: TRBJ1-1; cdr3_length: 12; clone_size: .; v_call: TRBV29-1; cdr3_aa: SVDGAGVGTEAF
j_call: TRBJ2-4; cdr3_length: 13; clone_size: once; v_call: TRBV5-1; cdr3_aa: ASSPGTASQNIQY
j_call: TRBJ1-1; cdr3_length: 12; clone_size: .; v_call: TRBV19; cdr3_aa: ASTKGEWDTEAF
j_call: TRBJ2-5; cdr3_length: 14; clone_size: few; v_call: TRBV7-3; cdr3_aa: ASSLIRGGPMETQY
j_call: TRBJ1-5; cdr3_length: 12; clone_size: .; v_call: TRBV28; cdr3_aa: ASGLQGTGEPQH
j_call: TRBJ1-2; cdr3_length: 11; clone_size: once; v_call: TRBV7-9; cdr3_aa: ASTFLGNYGYT
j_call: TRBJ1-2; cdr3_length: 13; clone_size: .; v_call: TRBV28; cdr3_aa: ASTTLGQGGYGYT
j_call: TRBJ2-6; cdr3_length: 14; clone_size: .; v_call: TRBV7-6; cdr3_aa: ASSPSRGLGANVLT
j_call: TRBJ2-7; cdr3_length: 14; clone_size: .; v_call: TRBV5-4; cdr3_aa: ASSPDLLAGAYEQY
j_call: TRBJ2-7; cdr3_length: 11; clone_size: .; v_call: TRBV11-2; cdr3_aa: ASTLGERSEQY
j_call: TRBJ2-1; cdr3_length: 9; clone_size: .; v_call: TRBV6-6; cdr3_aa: ASSYGSGQF
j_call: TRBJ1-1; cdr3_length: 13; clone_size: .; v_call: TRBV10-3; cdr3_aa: AISLGQILNTEAF
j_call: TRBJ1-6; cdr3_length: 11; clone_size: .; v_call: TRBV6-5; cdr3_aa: ASRYRADSPLH
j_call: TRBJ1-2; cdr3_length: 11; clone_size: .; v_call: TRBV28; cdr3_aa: ASSLLTNYGYT
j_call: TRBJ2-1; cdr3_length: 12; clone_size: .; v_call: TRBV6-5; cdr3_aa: ASSYLGTSNEQF
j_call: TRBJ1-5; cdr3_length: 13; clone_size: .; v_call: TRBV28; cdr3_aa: ASSLPGTGIQPQH
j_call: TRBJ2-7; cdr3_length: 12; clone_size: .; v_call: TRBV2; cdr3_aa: ASSFTWGSYEQY
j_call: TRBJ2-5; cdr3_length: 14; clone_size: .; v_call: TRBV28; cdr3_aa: ASSLREEGFQETQY
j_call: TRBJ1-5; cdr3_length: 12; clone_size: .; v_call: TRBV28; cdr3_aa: ASSLIGGGQPQH
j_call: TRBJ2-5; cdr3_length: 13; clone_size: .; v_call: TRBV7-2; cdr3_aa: ASSPVQRGQETQY
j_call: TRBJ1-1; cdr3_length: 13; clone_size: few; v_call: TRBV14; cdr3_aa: ASSQGWSLNTEAF
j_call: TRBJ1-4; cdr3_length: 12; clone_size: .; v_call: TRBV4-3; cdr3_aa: ASSQGTGHEKLF
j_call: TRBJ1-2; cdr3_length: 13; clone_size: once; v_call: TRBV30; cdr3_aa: AWSREGASNYGYT
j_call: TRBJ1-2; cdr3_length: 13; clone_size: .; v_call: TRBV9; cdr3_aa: ASTRSGSGGYGYT
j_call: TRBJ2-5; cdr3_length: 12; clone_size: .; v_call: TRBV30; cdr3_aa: AWNGDFSMETQY
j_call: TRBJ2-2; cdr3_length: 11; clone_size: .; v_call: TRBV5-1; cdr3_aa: ASQWGDTGELF
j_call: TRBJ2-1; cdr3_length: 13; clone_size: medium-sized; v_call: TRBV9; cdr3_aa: ASSVEGGRRGEQF
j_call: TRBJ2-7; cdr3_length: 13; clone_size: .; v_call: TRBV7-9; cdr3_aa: ASSLVGTGSDEQY
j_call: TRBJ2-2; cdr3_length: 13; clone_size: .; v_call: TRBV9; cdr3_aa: ASSVDPDVSGELF
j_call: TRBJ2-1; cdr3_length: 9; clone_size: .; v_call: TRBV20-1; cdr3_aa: SAPLWDEQF
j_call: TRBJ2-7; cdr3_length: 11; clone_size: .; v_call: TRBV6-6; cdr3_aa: ASSYRGVQEQY
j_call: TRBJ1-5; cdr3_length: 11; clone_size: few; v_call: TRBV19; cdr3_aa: ASGGASNQPQH
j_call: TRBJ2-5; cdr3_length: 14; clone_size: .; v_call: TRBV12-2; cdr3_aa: ASRSIRTGTQETQY
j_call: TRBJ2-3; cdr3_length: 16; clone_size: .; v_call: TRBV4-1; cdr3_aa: ASSRGVLAGPSTDTQY